One sample yielded the 11 T cell receptor beta chains listed below, sequenced in a study of blood T cell repertoires in COVID-19. Method: immunoSEQ multiplex PCR; TCRdb's copy keeps in-frame clones and lacks some. The table includes a few hundred thousand clones, roughly 80% detected once. Sequenced input: PBMCs or T cells enriched from blood (not recorded which). The origin of the receptors is a man aged 45-60 years who had recovered from COVID-19.

The chain employs TRBV6-5 and TRBJ2-3, with 8 bases fitting TRBD1. This CDR3 spans 15 amino acids. The germline V gene has CDR1 MNHEY and CDR2 SVGAGI. V was clipped by 10 bases and J by 2 bases; unmatched bases: 11. The CDR3 DNA is TGTGCCACCACGGCCCTGGACAGGGACACAGATACGCAGTATTTT. Residues: CATTALDRDTDTQYF.

The table lists this clone with a few counts. This chain links TRBV11-2 with TRBJ1-5, with D possibly being TRBD1 (6 bases). This CDR3 is 14 amino acids long. Looked up from germline, CDR1 is SGHAT and CDR2 is FQNNGV. V was trimmed by 3 bases and J by 5 bases, leaving 11 bases between them. CDR3 loop: CASSFLGAYQPQHF. CDR3 coding DNA: TGTGCCAGCAGCTTCCTGGGGGCATATCAGCCCCAGCATTTT.

The chain employs TRBV4-2 and TRBJ2-5; TRBD2 agrees at 11 bases. V gave up 0 bases and J gave up 1 base; unmatched junction bases: 7. Germline assignment: CDR1 LGHNA and CDR2 YNFKEQ. The CDR3 runs to 18 residues. The CDR3 sequence is CASSQDPIGTSGQETQYF. The DNA for the CDR3 is TGTGCCAGCAGCCAAGATCCAATCGGGACTAGCGGCCAAGAGACCCAGTACTTC.

The chain uses TRBV5-1 and TRBJ1-5; the match to TRBD1 covers 9 bases. V lost 2 bases and J lost 7; bases outside the gene matches: 13. Germline V gene sequence: CDR1 SGHRS, CDR2 YFSETQ. The CDR3 contains 17 residues. CDR3 nucleotides: TGCGCCAGCAGCTTTGAACCGGGACAGGGCTATCAACAGCCCCAGCATTTT. It translates to CASSFEPGQGYQQPQHF.

The chain links TRBV7-8 to TRBJ2-2, with 11 bases matching TRBD2. This CDR3 has 18 amino acids. CDR1 is SGHVS, CDR2 FQNEAQ, per germline. V lost 1 base, J lost 2 bases, and 6 bases stayed unmatched. The CDR3 nucleotides are TGTGCCAGCAGCTTAGTCCTGGGACTAGCGGACAACACCGGGGAGCTGTTTTTT. Its protein is CASSLVLGLADNTGELFF.

In this sample, this clone turned up once. The V gene is TRBV12-3 or TRBV12-4, the J gene TRBJ2-5; D is undetermined. The CDR3 covers 12 residues. V lost 6 bases and J lost 5, with 10 bases in between. The CDR3 DNA is TGTGCCAGCAGCTCGGGTGCGGAGACCCAGTACTTC. Amino acids: CASSSGAETQYF.

The chain combines TRBV11-2 with TRBJ2-3; 11 positions match TRBD2. CDR1 and CDR2 from the germline V gene are SGHAT and FQNNGV. V shed 4 bases and J 6 bases; nucleotides not matched to a gene: 21. This CDR3 region has 20 residues. The CDR3 spells CASSSDSLGRASGGWDTQYF. CDR3 nucleotide sequence: TGTGCCAGCAGCTCAGACTCCCTCGGCCGGGCTAGCGGGGGGTGGGATACGCAGTATTTT.

The chain uses TRBV27 and TRBJ1-6; 9 bases are shared with TRBD1. V was pared by 5 bases and J by 7 bases, with 3 bases of the junction left unmatched. The CDR3 runs 14 residues. From germline, CDR1 is MNHEY and CDR2 SMNVEV (reference sequence). CDR3 DNA: TGTGCCAGCAGTGACAGGGGGTGGAATTCACCCCTCCACTTT. Residues: CASSDRGWNSPLHF.

The rearrangement links TRBV21-1 to TRBJ2-5; the table's D call, TRBD2, was not checked against the DNA. TRBV21-1 is labeled a pseudogene. The CDR3 extends over 12 amino acids. The CDR3 region has the DNA TGTGCCAGCAAGGAGATTGAAGAGACCCAGTACTTC. Translating gives CASKEIEETQYF.

The chain carries TRBV18 and TRBJ2-1; no clear D gene. The CDR3 runs to 14 residues. Germline CDR1 reads KGHSH; CDR2 reads LQKENI. V was clipped by 3 bases and J by 5 bases, with 11 bases between them. CDR3 amino acids: CASSPSAADNEQFF. CDR3 nucleotide sequence: TGTGCCAGCTCACCCAGCGCAGCCGACAATGAGCAGTTCTTC.

This chain connects TRBV27 to TRBJ1-6; 7 bases are shared with TRBD1. CDR1 is MNHEY and CDR2 is SMNVEV in the germline V gene (reference sequence). The V segment lost 3 bases and the J segment 5 bases; nucleotides outside the gene matches: 4. The CDR3 has 15 amino acids. The CDR3 sequence: CASSLGDRNNSPLHF. The CDR3 DNA sequence: TGTGCCAGCAGTTTGGGGGACAGAAATAATTCACCCCTCCACTTT.